The present entry profiles one T cell receptor (beta chain) with its context. Trimming removed 2 bases from V and 3 bases from J, with 16 bases in between. CDR1 and CDR2 from the germline V gene are MNHEY and SVGAGI. The CDR3 is 16 amino acids. One entry per CDR3 protein, called by TCRdb with MiXCR from the RT-PCR reads. The data show 390,000 or so distinct CDR3 sequences, with about a sixth seen just once and about 7% held by the top ten. The sample belongs to a study of patients and donors after allogeneic stem cell transplantation. Source material: blood, either unsorted or a sorted T cell fraction (not recorded which). The chain has TRBV6-5 and TRBJ2-5, with D possibly TRBD2 on 6 matching bases. This clonotype originated in a human donor who was either an allogeneic HSCT recipient or a stem cell or donor lymphocyte infusion donor (not recorded which). It is not recorded whose cells these are; they may come from a transplant donor. The DNA of the CDR3 is TGTGCCAGCAGTTACGCCTCGGGGGACTTCGAAGAGACCCAGTACTTC. Its translation: CASSYASGDFEETQYF.